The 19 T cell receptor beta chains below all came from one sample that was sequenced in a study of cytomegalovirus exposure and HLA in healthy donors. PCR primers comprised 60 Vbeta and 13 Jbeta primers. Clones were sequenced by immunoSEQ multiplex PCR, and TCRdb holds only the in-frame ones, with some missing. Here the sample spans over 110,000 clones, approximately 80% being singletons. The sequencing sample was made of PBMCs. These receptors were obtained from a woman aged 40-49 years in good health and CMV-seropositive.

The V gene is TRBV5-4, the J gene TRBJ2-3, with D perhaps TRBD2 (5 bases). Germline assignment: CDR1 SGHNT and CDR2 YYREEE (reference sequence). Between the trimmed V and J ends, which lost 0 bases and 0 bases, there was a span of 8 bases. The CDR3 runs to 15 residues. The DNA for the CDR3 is TGTGCCAGCAGCTTGGAGTGGACTAGCACAGATACGCAGTATTTT. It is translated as CASSLEWTSTDTQYF. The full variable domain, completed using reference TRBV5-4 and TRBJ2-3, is ETGVTQSPTHLIKTRGQQVTLRCSSQSGHNTVSWYQQALGQGPQFIFQYYREEENGRGNFPPRFSGLQFPNYSSELNVNALELDDSALYLCASSLEWTSTDTQYFGPGTRLTVL.

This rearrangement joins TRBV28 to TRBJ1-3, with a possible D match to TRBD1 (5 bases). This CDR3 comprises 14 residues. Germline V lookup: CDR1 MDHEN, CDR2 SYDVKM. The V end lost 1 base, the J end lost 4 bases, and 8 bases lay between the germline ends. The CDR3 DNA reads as TGTGCCAGCAGTTTATTGCAGGGCGGAAACACCATATATTTT. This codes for CASSLLQGGNTIYF.

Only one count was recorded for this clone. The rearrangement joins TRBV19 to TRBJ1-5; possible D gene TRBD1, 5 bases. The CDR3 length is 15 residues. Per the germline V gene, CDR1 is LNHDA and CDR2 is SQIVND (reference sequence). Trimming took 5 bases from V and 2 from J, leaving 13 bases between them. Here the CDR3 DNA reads TGTGCCAGTAGTCCTATTCAGGGTGGCAATCAGCCCCAGCATTTT. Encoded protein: CASSPIQGGNQPQHF.

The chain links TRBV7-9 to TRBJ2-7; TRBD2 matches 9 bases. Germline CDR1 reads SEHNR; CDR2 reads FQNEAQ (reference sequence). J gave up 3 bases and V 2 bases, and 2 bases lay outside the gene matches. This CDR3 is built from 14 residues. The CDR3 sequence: CASSLRTSDYEQYF. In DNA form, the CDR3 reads TGTGCCAGCAGCTTACGGACTAGCGACTACGAGCAGTACTTC.

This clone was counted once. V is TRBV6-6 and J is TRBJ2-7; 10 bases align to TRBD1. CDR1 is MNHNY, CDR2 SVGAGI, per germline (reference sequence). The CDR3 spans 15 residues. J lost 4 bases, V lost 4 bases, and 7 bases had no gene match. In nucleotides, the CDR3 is TGTGCCAGCAGTTTTCCGGGACAGGGGTGGTACGAGCAGTACTTC. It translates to CASSFPGQGWYEQYF.

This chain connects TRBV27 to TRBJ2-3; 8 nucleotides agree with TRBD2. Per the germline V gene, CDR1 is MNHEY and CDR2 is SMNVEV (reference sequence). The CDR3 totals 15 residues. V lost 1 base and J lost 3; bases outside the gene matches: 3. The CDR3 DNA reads TGTGCCAGCAGTTTATTCCTAGCGGGTACAGATACGCAGTATTTT. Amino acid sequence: CASSLFLAGTDTQYF.

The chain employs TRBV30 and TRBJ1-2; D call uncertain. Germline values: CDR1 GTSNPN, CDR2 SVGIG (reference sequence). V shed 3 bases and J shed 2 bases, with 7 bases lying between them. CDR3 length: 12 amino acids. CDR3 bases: TGTGCCTGGAGGACTATGAACTATGGCTACACCTTC. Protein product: CAWRTMNYGYTF.

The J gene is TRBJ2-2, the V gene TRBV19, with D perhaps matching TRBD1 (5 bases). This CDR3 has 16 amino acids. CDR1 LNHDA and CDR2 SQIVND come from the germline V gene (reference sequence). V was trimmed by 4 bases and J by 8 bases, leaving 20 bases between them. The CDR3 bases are TGTGCCAGTAGTACCCTATATCAGACAGATCCGGGGGAGCTGTTTTTT. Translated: CASSTLYQTDPGELFF.

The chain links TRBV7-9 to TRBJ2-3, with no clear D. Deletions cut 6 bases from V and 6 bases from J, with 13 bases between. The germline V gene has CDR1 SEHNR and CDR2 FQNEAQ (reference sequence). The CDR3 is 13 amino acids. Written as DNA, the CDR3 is TGTGCCAGCAGTCCCTCCCACCGGGATACGCAGTATTTT. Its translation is CASSPSHRDTQYF.

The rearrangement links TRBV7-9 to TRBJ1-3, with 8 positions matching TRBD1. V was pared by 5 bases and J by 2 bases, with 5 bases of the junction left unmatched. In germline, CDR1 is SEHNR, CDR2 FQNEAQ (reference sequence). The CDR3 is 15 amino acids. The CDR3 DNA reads TGTGCCAGCAGCGTGACAGGGGTAACTGGAAACACCATATATTTT. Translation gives CASSVTGVTGNTIYF.

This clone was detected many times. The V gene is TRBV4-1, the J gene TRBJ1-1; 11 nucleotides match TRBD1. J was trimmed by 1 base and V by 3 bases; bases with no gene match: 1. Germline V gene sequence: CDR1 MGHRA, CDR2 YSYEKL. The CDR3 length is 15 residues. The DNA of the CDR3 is TGCGCCAGCAGCCAGGGACAGGGGGGGAACACTGAAGCTTTCTTT. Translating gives CASSQGQGGNTEAFF.

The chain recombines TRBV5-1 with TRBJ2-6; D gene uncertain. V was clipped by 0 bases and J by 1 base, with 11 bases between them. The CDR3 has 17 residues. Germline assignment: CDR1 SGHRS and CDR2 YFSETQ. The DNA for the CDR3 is TGCGCCAGCAGCTTGGATCCAGGCCAGTCTGGGGCCAACGTCCTGACTTTC. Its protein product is CASSLDPGQSGANVLTF.

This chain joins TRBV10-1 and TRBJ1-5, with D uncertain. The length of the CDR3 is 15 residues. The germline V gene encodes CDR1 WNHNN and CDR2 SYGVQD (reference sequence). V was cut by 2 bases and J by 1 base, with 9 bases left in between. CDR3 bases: TGCGCCAGCAGTGAGAGAACAGCCAGCAATCAGCCCCAGCATTTT. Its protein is CASSERTASNQPQHF.

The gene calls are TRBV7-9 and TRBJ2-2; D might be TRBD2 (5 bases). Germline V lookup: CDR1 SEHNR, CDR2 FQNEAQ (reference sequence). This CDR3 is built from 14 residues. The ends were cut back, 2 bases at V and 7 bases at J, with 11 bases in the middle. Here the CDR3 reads CASSLLAGHGELFF. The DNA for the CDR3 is TGTGCCAGCAGCTTACTAGCCGGGCACGGGGAGCTGTTTTTT. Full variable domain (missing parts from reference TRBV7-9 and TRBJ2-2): DTGVSQNPRHKITKRGQNVTFRCDPISEHNRLYWYRQTLGQGPEFLTYFQNEAQLEKSRLLSDRFSAERPKGSFSTLEIQRTEQGDSAMYLCASSLLAGHGELFFGEGSRLTVL.

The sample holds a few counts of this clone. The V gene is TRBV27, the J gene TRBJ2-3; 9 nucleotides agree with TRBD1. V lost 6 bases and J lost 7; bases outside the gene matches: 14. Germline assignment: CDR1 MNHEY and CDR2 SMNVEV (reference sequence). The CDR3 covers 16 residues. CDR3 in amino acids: CASSHRPGQGRYTQYF. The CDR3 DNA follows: TGTGCCAGCAGCCATAGACCGGGACAGGGTCGATATACGCAGTATTTT.

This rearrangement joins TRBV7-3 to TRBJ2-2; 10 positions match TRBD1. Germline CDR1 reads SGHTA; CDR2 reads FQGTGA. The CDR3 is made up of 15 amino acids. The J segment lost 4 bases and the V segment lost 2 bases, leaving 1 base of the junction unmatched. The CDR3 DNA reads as TGTGCCAGCAGCTTATGGGACAGGGGCACCGGGGAGCTGTTTTTT. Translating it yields CASSLWDRGTGELFF.

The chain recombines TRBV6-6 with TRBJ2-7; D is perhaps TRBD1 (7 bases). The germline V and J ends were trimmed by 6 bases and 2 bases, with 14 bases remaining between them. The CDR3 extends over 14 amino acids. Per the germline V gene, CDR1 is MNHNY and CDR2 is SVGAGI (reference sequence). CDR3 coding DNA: TGTGCCAGCAGAAGGGGGGACAGTGCCTACGAGCAGTACTTC. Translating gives CASRRGDSAYEQYF.

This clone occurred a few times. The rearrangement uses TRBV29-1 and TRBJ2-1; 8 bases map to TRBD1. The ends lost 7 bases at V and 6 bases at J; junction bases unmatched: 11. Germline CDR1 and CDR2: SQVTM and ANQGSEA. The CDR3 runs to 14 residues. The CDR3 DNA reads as TGCAGCGCCGACAGGGGTTCTTCCCCCAATGAGCAGTTCTTC. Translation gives CSADRGSSPNEQFF.

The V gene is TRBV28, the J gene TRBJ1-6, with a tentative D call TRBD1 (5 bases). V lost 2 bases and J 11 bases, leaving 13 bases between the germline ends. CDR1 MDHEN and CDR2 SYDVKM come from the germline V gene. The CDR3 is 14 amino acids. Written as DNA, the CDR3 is TGTGCCAGCAGTTTAGGTCAGGGCGGAGCACCCCTCCACTTT. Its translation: CASSLGQGGAPLHF.